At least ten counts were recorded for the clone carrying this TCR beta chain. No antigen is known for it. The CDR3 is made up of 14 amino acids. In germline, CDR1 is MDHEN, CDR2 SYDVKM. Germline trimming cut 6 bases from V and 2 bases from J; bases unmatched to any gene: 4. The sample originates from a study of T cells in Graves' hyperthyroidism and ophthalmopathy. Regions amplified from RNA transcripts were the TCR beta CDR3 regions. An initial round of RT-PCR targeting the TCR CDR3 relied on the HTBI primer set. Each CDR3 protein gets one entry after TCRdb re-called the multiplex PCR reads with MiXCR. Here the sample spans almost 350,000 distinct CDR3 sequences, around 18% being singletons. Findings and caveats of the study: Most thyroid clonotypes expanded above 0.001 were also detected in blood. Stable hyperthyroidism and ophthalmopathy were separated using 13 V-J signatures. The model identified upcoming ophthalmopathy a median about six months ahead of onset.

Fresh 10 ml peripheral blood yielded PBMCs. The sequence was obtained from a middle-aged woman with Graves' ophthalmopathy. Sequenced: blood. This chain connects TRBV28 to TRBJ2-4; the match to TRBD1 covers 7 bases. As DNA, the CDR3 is TGTGCCAGCAGATTGACAGGGACCAAAAACATTCAGTACTTC. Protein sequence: CASRLTGTKNIQYF. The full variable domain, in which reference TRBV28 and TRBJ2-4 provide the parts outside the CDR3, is DVKVTQSSRYLVKRTGEKVFLECVQDMDHENMFWYRQDPGLGLRLIYFSYDVKMKEKGDIPEGYSVSREKKERFSLILESASTNQTSMYLCASRLTGTKNIQYFGAGTRLSVL.